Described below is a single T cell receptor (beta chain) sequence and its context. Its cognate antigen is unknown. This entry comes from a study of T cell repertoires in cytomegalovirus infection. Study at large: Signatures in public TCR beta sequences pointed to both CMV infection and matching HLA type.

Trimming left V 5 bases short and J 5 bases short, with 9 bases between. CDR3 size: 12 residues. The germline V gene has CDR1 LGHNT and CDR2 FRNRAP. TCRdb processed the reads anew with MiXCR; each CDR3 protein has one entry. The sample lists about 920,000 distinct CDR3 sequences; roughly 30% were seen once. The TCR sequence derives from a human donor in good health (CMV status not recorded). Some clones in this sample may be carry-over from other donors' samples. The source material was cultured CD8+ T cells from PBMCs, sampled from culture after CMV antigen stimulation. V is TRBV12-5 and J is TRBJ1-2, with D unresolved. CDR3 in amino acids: CASGTAPYGYTF. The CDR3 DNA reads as TGTGCTAGTGGTACAGCCCCTTATGGCTACACCTTC.